The source of this T cell receptor (beta chain) is a study of cytomegalovirus exposure and HLA in healthy donors. The overall study: An earlier analysis identified fewer than 130 million unique TCR beta sequences in 150 million to 200 million T cells.

PCR amplification relied on 60 Vbeta primers (plus 13 Jbeta primers). The repertoire was sequenced with immunoSEQ multiplex PCR; TCRdb's copy has only in-frame clones and lacks some. The table records approximately 150,000 clones, around 79% of them present only once. With 2 bases removed from V and 0 bases from J, the gap between germline ends came to 4 bases. Germline V CDR1 and CDR2: MNHEY, SMNVEV (reference sequence). The CDR3 loop spans 13 amino acids. Study-level findings and limits: In a later analysis, at a false discovery rate of 0.05, fewer than 20,000 TCR beta sequences matched HLA alleles.

Concerning this clone: Antigen specificity is unknown.

The TCR originated in a male donor in good health and CMV-seropositive. The sample taken for sequencing was PBMCs. The rearrangement uses TRBV27 and TRBJ1-2; D is uncertain. CDR3: CASSLQSNYGYTF. The CDR3 bases are TGTGCCAGCAGTTTACAGTCTAACTATGGCTACACCTTC.